This T cell receptor (beta chain) was sequenced during a study of cytomegalovirus exposure and HLA in healthy donors (dated by TCRdb to 2016 to 2017). At the level of the whole study: In an earlier analysis of roughly 590 of the donors, approximately 260 Gb of sequence data and just under 120 million unique TCR beta sequences from roughly 190 million T cells were reported. Typing coverage differed by locus: A, B, C, DRB1 and DQB1 were typed in roughly 629-630 donors, DQA1 in 522, DPA1 in some 600, and DPB1 in around 490. To study patterns of TCR occurrence, a later analysis re-analyzed previously published TCR beta repertoires from 550 to 800 donors and added high-resolution HLA genotyping. The study aimed to test whether cataloging public T cell receptors could reveal signatures of past pathogen exposure. A separate validation cohort of 90 to 150 different subjects was used in addition to the roughly 620-subject first cohort. The T cell repertoires of 666 subjects were profiled by immunosequencing and related to cytomegalovirus serostatus. Approximately 310 gigabases of sequencing data and approximately 92 million unique TCR sequences made up an early release that covered under 750 HLA-typed donors. To decide whether each TCR beta V gene segment behaved as functional or pseudogenic, an earlier analysis of fewer than 750 of the donors relied on high-throughput TCR beta sequencing. Among some 410 genotyped donors of the cohort, an average of roughly 240,000 unique TCR beta nucleotide sequences were sequenced per donor, 15% to 20% of them non-productive. HLA typing covered class I and class II loci at four-digit resolution. All discovery cohort repertoires had been generated using a single sequencing platform. A later genetic analysis took genome-wide SNP genotypes for about 65% of the roughly 670 donors and used that subset as a discovery cohort. To predict cytomegalovirus infection status, the study brought together high-throughput TCR immunosequencing, statistical association of individual TCRs with disease status, and machine learning. Because of strong linkage in the cohort, five DR-DQ haplotypes were treated as single units for association and clustering. Donor age, sex, ethnicity and CMV serostatus were compiled together with the repertoire data. Of the roughly 410 genotyped donors, 75% to 85% were placed in the genetic ancestry cluster associated with self-reported Caucasian donors. Rather than drawing on any new phenotypic data, the later analysis identified candidate immune exposures from TCR beta sequences and the way those sequences occurred across donors. Results the study describes overall, beyond this receptor: A cluster of highly shared sequence variants was judged likely to represent a technical artifact of the sequencing pipeline. In a later analysis, HLA-associated TCR beta chains were found to be more clonally expanded and to have lower generation probabilities than equally common non-associated chains. The classifier was reported to diagnose cytomegalovirus status with high specificity and sensitivity in both the original cohort and the validation cohort. Because counts were too low, seventeen rarely observed V segments, including chromosome 9 orphons, were excluded from the earlier analysis of a few hundred of the donors. A later analysis found that most CMV-associated TCR beta chains appeared HLA-restricted, with HLA associations seemingly driven largely by CMV exposure. A later analysis found that TCR association rates varied across HLA loci, with DRB1 alleles showing the most associated TCRs and HLA-C alleles the fewest. The presence/absence analyses assumed that sequencing depth was roughly uniform across donors, and that assumption may not be true. While some public TCRs were present in many individuals, most TCR sequences turned up only very rarely across donors. The only immune exposure information available for the cohort was CMV serostatus. In vitro tests confirmed that a few of the cytomegalovirus-associated TCR beta chains recognize cytomegalovirus antigens. Because HLA typing was unavailable for some donors at each locus, only the typed subset was used in association tests. This cohort had only TCR beta chains sequenced, and the lack of alpha or paired-chain data limited which features could be detected. Correlated functional status among segregating V segments might be attributable to linkage disequilibrium, but an unknown experimental factor could not be ruled out. In a later analysis, about 17,000 TCR beta sequences were associated with specific HLA alleles at a false discovery rate of 0.05. When HLA alleles, especially DR and DQ, strongly co-occurred, TCR associations were difficult to assign to individual alleles. A later genetic analysis associated a missense DCLRE1C variant with V-gene and J-gene trimming of TCR beta chains, and an independent cohort replicated the association. In an earlier analysis of approximately 590 of the donors, most TCR beta V segments appeared in productive rearrangements about 90% or about 30% of the time, broadly matching IMGT annotations. A total of 150 to 200 TCR beta chains were listed by the study as associated with cytomegalovirus. A later genetic analysis reported fewer N-insertions in productive TCRs among donors in an Asian-associated ancestry cluster than the roughly 640-donor mean. In a later analysis, several top co-occurrence clusters were reported to appear linked to parvovirus B19, influenza, CMV and Epstein-Barr virus. It was suggested by the authors that the approach could potentially be generalized to other disease states and immunological phenotypes. Some IMGT-functional V segments, including TRBV6-2 and TRBV6-3, could not be distinguished by the 87-base-pair reads and were therefore excluded. A further reported finding was that TCR beta sequences accurately predicted the HLA-A and HLA-B alleles for most subjects in the first cohort.

The library was built by means of the immunoSEQ multiplex PCR assay. For the multiplex PCR, a mixture combining 60 forward primers for TCR Vbeta segments and 13 reverse primers for TCR Jbeta segments was used. The CDR3 region of rearranged TCR beta genes was amplified from genomic DNA by a multiplex PCR assay. The Illumina HiSeq System was used to sequence the amplified TCR beta libraries as 87-base-pair reads. The authors processed their data as follows. Across the 640 or so repertoires, a later analysis counted some 81 million unique TCR beta chains, roughly 11 million of which were shared by at least two donors. Raw reads were error-corrected and collapsed into unique sequences by a nearest-neighbor algorithm in which closely related sequences were merged to remove PCR and sequencing errors. V, D and J gene segments were assigned by aligning CDR3 sequences to IMGT reference sequences. Each retained sequence needed at least a six-nucleotide match to both a V gene segment and a J gene segment. A rearrangement was called productive if the CDR3 had no stop codons and remained in frame with V and J, and every other rearrangement was called non-productive. CDR3 was defined by IMGT convention, running from the second conserved V-encoded cysteine to the conserved J-encoded phenylalanine. The earlier analysis of 587 of the donors excluded any sequence lacking an unambiguous match to a single V gene segment. In an earlier analysis of approximately 560 of the donors, a V segment was called functional when productive rearrangements were above 56.7%, and segregating when the standard deviation between donors exceeded 5%. To diagnose cytomegalovirus status from the catalog of TCR beta chain sequences, a statistical classification framework was built. In a later analysis, TCR nucleotide sequences were compared against IMGT/GENE-DB human TR gene sequences so that V and J genes could be assigned. In a later analysis, CDR3 sequences and most-parsimonious VDJ recombination scenarios were assigned using the TCRdist pipeline. In a later analysis, every TCR beta chain was defined by the combination of its CDR3 amino acid sequence and its V-gene family, and reads without a unique V-gene family were dropped. To address suspected cross-contamination and a sequencing artifact, a later analysis removed roughly 580 highly shared, low-generation-probability nucleotide sequences. In a later analysis, a clonal expansion index for each public chain was calculated from normalized within-repertoire ranks of inferred template counts. In a later analysis, generation probabilities were computed using a VDJ recombination model fitted to out-of-frame rearrangements, and the results were checked against IGoR. In a later analysis, TCR-TCR, TCR-HLA and TCR-CMV co-occurrence was scored with hypergeometric tests, and a repertoire-size bias correction was applied to TCR pairs. To estimate false discovery rates, a later analysis permuted the HLA or CMV assignments 20 times. In a later analysis, co-occurring TCRs were grouped with DBSCAN, and TCRdist sequence similarity was added when clustering was performed within HLA-allele-positive subsets. For co-occurrence clustering, repertoires with fewer than 30,000 or more than 120,000 public chains were excluded, along with roughly five repertoires with anomalous nucleotide sharing. TCRdb retrieved this table from immuneACCESS and kept in-frame rearrangements only. Not all clones are present; in checked studies, unresolved V genes account for under half, and no reason is known for the remainder. V and J calls and clone size are those listed in that table; D and trimming were worked out from the DNA. For this sample there are roughly 130,000 clones; approximately 67% appear just once. Of the sample, 6.5% is held by the ten largest clones.

With respect to this clone: Its binding antigen is unknown. No qualities accompany the bases; no much larger clone lies one base away.

The cohort consisted of approximately 670 healthy bone marrow donors. At the time of sampling, all cohort members were nominally healthy, though unrecorded immune exposures were likely present. The donor was CMV seronegative and was included in the group of 352 seronegative cohort members. Each donor provided a peripheral blood sample, and peripheral blood mononuclear cells were used for TCR beta sequencing. The Qiagen DNeasy Blood Extraction Kit was used to extract genomic DNA from the blood cell samples. CDR1 is given as MNHEY and CDR2 as SMNVEV, both from the germline V gene (reference sequence). V lost 7 bases and J lost 7 bases, and the count of bases not matched to a germline gene is 9. From the cysteine up to the phenylalanine, the CDR3 has a length of 13 residues. Of all the DNA, just the CDR3 is kept, 39 bases in frame from base 1.

Recombination joined TRBV27 with TRBJ1-2; 7 middle bases align to TRBD1. This receptor was obtained from a woman aged 55-75 years in good health and CMV-seronegative. Sequenced input: PBMCs. The CDR3 loop reads CASKSTGIGGYTF. The sequenced DNA: TGTGCCAGCAAATCGACAGGGATCGGTGGCTACACCTTC.